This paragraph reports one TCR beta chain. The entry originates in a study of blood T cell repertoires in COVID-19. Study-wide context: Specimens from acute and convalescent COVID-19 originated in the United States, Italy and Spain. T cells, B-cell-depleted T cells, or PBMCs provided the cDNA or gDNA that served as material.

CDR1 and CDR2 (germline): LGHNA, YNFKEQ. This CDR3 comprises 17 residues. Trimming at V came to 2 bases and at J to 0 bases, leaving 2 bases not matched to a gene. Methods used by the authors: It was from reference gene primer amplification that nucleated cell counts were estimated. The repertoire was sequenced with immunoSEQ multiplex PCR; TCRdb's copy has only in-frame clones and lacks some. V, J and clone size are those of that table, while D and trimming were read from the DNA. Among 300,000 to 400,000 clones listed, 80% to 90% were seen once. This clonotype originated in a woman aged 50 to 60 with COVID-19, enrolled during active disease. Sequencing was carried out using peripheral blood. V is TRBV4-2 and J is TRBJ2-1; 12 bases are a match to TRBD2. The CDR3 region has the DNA TGTGCCAGCAGCCAACTGACTAGCGGGAGCTCCTACAATGAGCAGTTCTTC. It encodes CASSQLTSGSSYNEQFF.